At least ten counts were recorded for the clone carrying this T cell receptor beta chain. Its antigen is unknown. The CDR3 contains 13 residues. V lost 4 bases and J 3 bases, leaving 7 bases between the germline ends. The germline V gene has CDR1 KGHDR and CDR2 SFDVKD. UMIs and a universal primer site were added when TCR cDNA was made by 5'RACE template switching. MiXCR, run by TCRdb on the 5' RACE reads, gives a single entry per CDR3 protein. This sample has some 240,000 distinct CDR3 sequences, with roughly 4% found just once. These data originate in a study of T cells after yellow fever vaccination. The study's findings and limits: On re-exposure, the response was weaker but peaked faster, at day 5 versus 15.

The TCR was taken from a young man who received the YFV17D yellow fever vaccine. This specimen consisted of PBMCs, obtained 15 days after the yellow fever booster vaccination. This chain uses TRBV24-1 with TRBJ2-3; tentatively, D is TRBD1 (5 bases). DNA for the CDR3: TGTGCCACCAGTGACCCAGGGACAGATACGCAGTATTTT. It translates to CATSDPGTDTQYF.